A single sample is the source of the 24 T cell receptor beta chains below, sequenced in a study of blood T cells in healthy people across ages. For the second PCR, which ran for 7 to 11 cycles, a sample-barcoded 5' primer and a J-beta primer mix were used. TCRdb reanalysed the 5' RACE reads using MiXCR and keeps one entry per CDR3 protein. In the table there are 1.2 million to 1.5 million distinct CDR3 sequences, approximately 38% of which are singletons. Sequences were obtained from blood. These receptors were obtained from a young woman in good health.

The CDR3: CATSRGGLAISEQFF. The CDR3, as DNA: TGTGCCACCAGCAGAGGAGGGCTAGCGATCAGTGAGCAGTTCTTC. V and J are TRBV15 and TRBJ2-1; a weak D match, TRBD2 (6 bases). Deletions cut 1 base from V and 9 bases from J, with 16 bases between. CDR1 and CDR2 from the germline V gene are LNHNV and YYDKDF (reference sequence). CDR3 size: 15 residues.

Turning to this clonotype: The junction and the germline gene differ at one end; a read error may be behind it. The J gene is TRBJ2-1, the V gene TRBV6-1; D may correspond to TRBD1 or TRBD2 (5 bases each). This CDR3 region has 14 residues. Germline CDR1 and CDR2: MNHNS and SASEGT. CDR3 region: CASREGTTYNEQFF. CDR3 sequence (DNA): TGTGCCAGCCGTGAGGGGACCACCTACAATGAGCAGTTCTTC.

The rearrangement joins TRBV6-1 to TRBJ1-4, with D possibly matching TRBD1 (6 bases). The CDR3 sequence is 14 residues long. The V gene's germline CDR1 is MNHNS and CDR2 SASEGT. V dropped 10 bases and J dropped 3 bases, with 15 bases sitting between them. This chain's CDR3 is CAISTDSSNEKLFF. CDR3 nucleotide sequence: TGTGCCATTTCCACGGACAGCTCTAATGAAAAACTGTTTTTT.

The V and J genes are TRBV11-2 and TRBJ2-7, with D perhaps TRBD2 (6 bases). CDR1 is SGHAT and CDR2 is FQNNGV in the germline V gene. The ends were cut back, 11 bases at V and 2 bases at J, with 16 bases in the middle. The CDR3 loop spans 13 amino acids. CDR3: CAVGNGGAYEQYF. The CDR3 region has the DNA TGTGCCGTTGGTAACGGAGGGGCCTACGAGCAGTACTTC.

In its sample, this clonotype was seen a few times. The CDR3 region is CASSPTPQAGVSGEQFF. CDR3 nucleotides: TGTGCCAGCAGCCCCACCCCTCAGGCGGGAGTGTCGGGTGAGCAGTTCTTC. This sequence joins TRBV27 and TRBJ2-1; 7 bases are a match to TRBD2. V lost 6 bases and J lost 9; bases outside the gene matches: 20. The CDR3 is 17 residues long. The germline CDR1 and CDR2 sequences are MNHEY and SMNVEV (reference sequence).

This clonotype showed up just a few times. The V call is TRBV7-9, the J call TRBJ2-3; D remains unclear. V dropped 3 bases and J dropped 0 bases, with 10 bases sitting between them. The CDR3 totals 15 residues. The germline CDR1 and CDR2 sequences are SEHNR and FQNEAQ (reference sequence). This CDR3 reads CASSFTGISTDTQYF. CDR3 DNA sequence: TGTGCCAGCAGCTTTACTGGGATTAGCACAGATACGCAGTATTTT.

This chain joins TRBV5-5 and TRBJ2-1; D ambiguous. The CDR3 extends over 14 amino acids. Trimming stripped 4 bases from V and 6 bases from J, with 14 bases between. CDR1 and CDR2 from the germline V gene are SGHKS and YYEKEE (reference sequence). CDR3 sequence reads: CASSVYDNANEQFF. In nucleotides, the CDR3 is TGTGCCAGCAGCGTTTACGACAACGCCAATGAGCAGTTCTTC.

There are a few counts of this clonotype. The V call is TRBV7-2, the J call TRBJ2-1; the match to TRBD1 covers 8 bases. J gave up 7 bases and V 4 bases, and 9 bases lay outside the gene matches. The CDR3 sequence is 15 residues long. CDR1 and CDR2 (germline): SGHTA, FQGNSA. As DNA, the CDR3 is TGTGCCAGCAGCTCTAGGGGGACAGGTCGTAATGAGCAGTTCTTC. Protein: CASSSRGTGRNEQFF.

The chain joins TRBV5-1 to TRBJ1-1; 7 bases fit TRBD1. This CDR3 contains 14 residues. The germline CDR1 and CDR2 sequences are SGHRS and YFSETQ. Trimming at V came to 2 bases and at J to 5 bases, leaving 6 bases not matched to a gene. CDR3 amino acids: CASSLQGQKTEAFF. CDR3 DNA sequence: TGCGCCAGCAGCTTACAGGGGCAGAAGACTGAAGCTTTCTTT.

The chain recombines TRBV10-3 with TRBJ2-4; TRBD2 agrees at 7 bases. Germline CDR1 and CDR2: ENHRY and SYGVKD. V was clipped by 6 bases and J by 13 bases; unmatched bases: 12. The CDR3 sequence is 13 residues long. CDR3: CAIRVAGGNEQYF. In DNA form, the CDR3 reads TGTGCCATCAGGGTAGCGGGTGGCAATGAGCAGTACTTC.

This clonotype was picked up many times. The chain joins TRBV7-2 to TRBJ2-3; 16 bases are a match to TRBD2. Germline assignment: CDR1 SGHTA and CDR2 FQGNSA. Trimming cost V 2 bases and J 13 bases; bases outside gene matches: 9. The CDR3 spans 16 residues. Written as DNA, the CDR3 is TGTGCCAGCAGCTTATCCGGGACTAGCGGGGGGGTTATTAAGTATTTT. The encoded protein is CASSLSGTSGGVIKYF.

V usage is TRBV5-1 and J usage is TRBJ2-1; 7 bases map to TRBD1. The assigned J gene may be wrong: the sequence end matches TRBJ2-7 better. The CDR3 is made up of 14 amino acids. From germline, CDR1 is SGHRS and CDR2 YFSETQ. The CDR3 region is CASSLGQGFNEQYF. In nucleotides, the CDR3 is TGCGCCAGCAGCTTGGGACAGGGTTTCAACGAGCAGTACTTC.

The rearrangement links TRBV7-3 to TRBJ2-3, with D perhaps TRBD1 (5 bases). The CDR3 contains 13 residues. Trimming shortened V by 2 bases and J by 5 bases, and 8 bases separated the two germline ends. From germline, CDR1 is SGHTA and CDR2 FQGTGA. The CDR3: CASSLQGGDTQYF. The CDR3 nucleotides read TGTGCCAGCAGCTTACAGGGTGGAGATACGCAGTATTTT.

J is TRBJ2-1 and V is TRBV24-1; 12 bases map to TRBD2. This CDR3 has 15 residues. Losses at the gene ends were 3 bases for V and 8 bases for J; bases not matched to a gene: 4. Germline assignment: CDR1 KGHDR and CDR2 SFDVKD. CDR3 sequence (DNA): TGTGCCACCAGTGATCCGACTAGCGGGAGATATGAGCAGTTCTTC. The encoded protein is CATSDPTSGRYEQFF.

The table lists this clonotype with a few counts. V and J are TRBV9 and TRBJ2-3; TRBD2 agrees at 16 bases. The junction had 7 bases not matched to a gene; V was cut back by 3 bases and J by 0 bases. CDR3 length equals 19 residues. Germline V gene data show CDR1 as SGDLS and CDR2 as YYNGEE. CDR3 nucleotides: TGTGCCAGCAGCGGGGGACTAGCGGGGGGGTACGCTAGCACAGATACGCAGTATTTT. Its protein product is CASSGGLAGGYASTDTQYF.

This chain joins TRBV20-1 and TRBJ2-1; 9 positions match TRBD2. Germline V gene sequence: CDR1 DFQATT, CDR2 SNEGSKA (reference sequence). The CDR3 loop spans 18 amino acids. V lost 1 base, J lost 3 bases, and 13 bases stayed unmatched. CDR3 protein: CSARAGLAGSLVYNEQFF. DNA for the CDR3: TGCAGTGCTAGAGCCGGGCTAGCGGGGAGCCTCGTCTACAATGAGCAGTTCTTC.

The genes are TRBV7-9 and TRBJ1-1, with 9 positions matching TRBD1. Germline lookup yields CDR1 SEHNR and CDR2 FQNEAQ (reference sequence). The CDR3 covers 15 residues. Losses at the gene ends were 4 bases for V and 4 bases for J; bases not matched to a gene: 7. For the CDR3, the DNA is TGTGCCAGCAGCTCCCCGACAGGGGGTAGCACTGAAGCTTTCTTT. It codes for CASSSPTGGSTEAFF.

This chain links TRBV19 with TRBJ2-3, with D uncertain. This CDR3 is built from 14 residues. Germline lookup yields CDR1 LNHDA and CDR2 SQIVND (reference sequence). Trimming shortened V by 8 bases and J by 0 bases, and 12 bases separated the two germline ends. DNA for the CDR3: TGTGCCAGTTCCCCTAGTTCTAGCACAGATACGCAGTATTTT. Amino acid sequence: CASSPSSSTDTQYF.

This chain uses TRBV15 with TRBJ2-7; no clear D gene. The V gene's germline CDR1 is LNHNV and CDR2 YYDKDF (reference sequence). The V and J ends lost 5 bases and 1 base respectively, with 12 bases between them. CDR3 length: 14 amino acids. CDR3 sequence (DNA): TGTGCCACCAGCGCATCAAGGGAATCCTACGAGCAGTACTTC. It encodes CATSASRESYEQYF. The full variable domain, in which reference TRBV15 and TRBJ2-7 provide the parts outside the CDR3, is DAMVIQNPRYQVTQFGKPVTLSCSQTLNHNVMYWYQQKSSQAPKLLFHYYDKDFNNEADTPDNFQSRRPNTSFCFLDIRSPGLGDTAMYLCATSASRESYEQYFGPGTRLTVT.

The rearrangement joins TRBV7-9 to TRBJ2-3; 11 bases are a match to TRBD2. In germline, CDR1 is SEHNR, CDR2 FQNEAQ (reference sequence). This CDR3 has 16 residues. Trimming cost V 4 bases and J 4 bases; bases outside gene matches: 7. CDR3 sequence reads: CASSSHRTSGPDTQYF. CDR3 DNA sequence: TGTGCCAGCAGCTCACATCGGACTAGCGGGCCAGATACGCAGTATTTT. The whole variable domain, filled in from reference TRBV7-9 and TRBJ2-3, reads DTGVSQNPRHKITKRGQNVTFRCDPISEHNRLYWYRQTLGQGPEFLTYFQNEAQLEKSRLLSDRFSAERPKGSFSTLEIQRTEQGDSAMYLCASSSHRTSGPDTQYFGPGTRLTVL.

This clonotype was counted a few times. CDR3 sequence: CASSLGSGGVSYEQYF. In DNA form, the CDR3 reads TGTGCCAGCAGCTTAGGAAGCGGAGGGGTCTCCTACGAGCAGTACTTC. V gene TRBV7-6 combines with J gene TRBJ2-7; perhaps TRBD2 as D (6 bases). Germline V gene sequence: CDR1 SGHVS, CDR2 FNYEAQ. The CDR3 extends over 16 amino acids. The V gene lost 1 base and the J gene lost 0 bases, with 13 bases spanning the gap. Together with reference TRBV7-6 and TRBJ2-7, the CDR3 gives the full variable domain: GAGVSQSPRYKVTKRGQDVALRCDPISGHVSLYWYRQALGQGPEFLTYFNYEAQQDKSGLPNDRFSAERPEGSISTLTIQRTEQRDSAMYRCASSLGSGGVSYEQYFGPGTRLTVT.

The chain carries TRBV6-6 and TRBJ2-7; no reliable D call. V was shortened by 0 bases and J by 7 bases, with 4 bases between the two germline ends. This CDR3 spans 11 amino acids. Germline V gene sequence: CDR1 MNHNY, CDR2 SVGAGI (reference sequence). The CDR3 reads CASSYSEEQYF. The CDR3 DNA reads as TGTGCCAGCAGTTACTCCGAGGAGCAGTACTTC.

In this sample, this clonotype turned up once. V and J are TRBV4-3 and TRBJ2-5; tentative D call: TRBD2 (6 bases). The J call may be mistaken, given a closer DNA end match to TRBJ2-7. Germline V gene sequence: CDR1 LGHNA, CDR2 YSLEER. This CDR3 region has 14 residues. The CDR3 sequence is CASSQDIGDCEQYF. The CDR3 coding sequence is TGCGCCAGCAGCCAAGATATCGGGGACTGCGAGCAGTACTTC.

This clonotype is a singleton in its sample. The conserved phenylalanine or tryptophan is not found at the CDR3 terminus, so this likely reflects a read error. The rearrangement joins TRBV6-1 to TRBJ1-2, with D perhaps matching TRBD1 (6 bases). This CDR3 contains 16 residues. Germline V lookup: CDR1 MNHNS, CDR2 SASEGT. The V gene lost 6 bases and the J gene lost 6 bases, with 23 bases spanning the gap. As DNA, the CDR3 is TGTGCCAGCAGCCAATTCTTTGGGGGGCATCGGGATGGCTACACCTGC. This translates into CASSQFFGGHRDGYTC.